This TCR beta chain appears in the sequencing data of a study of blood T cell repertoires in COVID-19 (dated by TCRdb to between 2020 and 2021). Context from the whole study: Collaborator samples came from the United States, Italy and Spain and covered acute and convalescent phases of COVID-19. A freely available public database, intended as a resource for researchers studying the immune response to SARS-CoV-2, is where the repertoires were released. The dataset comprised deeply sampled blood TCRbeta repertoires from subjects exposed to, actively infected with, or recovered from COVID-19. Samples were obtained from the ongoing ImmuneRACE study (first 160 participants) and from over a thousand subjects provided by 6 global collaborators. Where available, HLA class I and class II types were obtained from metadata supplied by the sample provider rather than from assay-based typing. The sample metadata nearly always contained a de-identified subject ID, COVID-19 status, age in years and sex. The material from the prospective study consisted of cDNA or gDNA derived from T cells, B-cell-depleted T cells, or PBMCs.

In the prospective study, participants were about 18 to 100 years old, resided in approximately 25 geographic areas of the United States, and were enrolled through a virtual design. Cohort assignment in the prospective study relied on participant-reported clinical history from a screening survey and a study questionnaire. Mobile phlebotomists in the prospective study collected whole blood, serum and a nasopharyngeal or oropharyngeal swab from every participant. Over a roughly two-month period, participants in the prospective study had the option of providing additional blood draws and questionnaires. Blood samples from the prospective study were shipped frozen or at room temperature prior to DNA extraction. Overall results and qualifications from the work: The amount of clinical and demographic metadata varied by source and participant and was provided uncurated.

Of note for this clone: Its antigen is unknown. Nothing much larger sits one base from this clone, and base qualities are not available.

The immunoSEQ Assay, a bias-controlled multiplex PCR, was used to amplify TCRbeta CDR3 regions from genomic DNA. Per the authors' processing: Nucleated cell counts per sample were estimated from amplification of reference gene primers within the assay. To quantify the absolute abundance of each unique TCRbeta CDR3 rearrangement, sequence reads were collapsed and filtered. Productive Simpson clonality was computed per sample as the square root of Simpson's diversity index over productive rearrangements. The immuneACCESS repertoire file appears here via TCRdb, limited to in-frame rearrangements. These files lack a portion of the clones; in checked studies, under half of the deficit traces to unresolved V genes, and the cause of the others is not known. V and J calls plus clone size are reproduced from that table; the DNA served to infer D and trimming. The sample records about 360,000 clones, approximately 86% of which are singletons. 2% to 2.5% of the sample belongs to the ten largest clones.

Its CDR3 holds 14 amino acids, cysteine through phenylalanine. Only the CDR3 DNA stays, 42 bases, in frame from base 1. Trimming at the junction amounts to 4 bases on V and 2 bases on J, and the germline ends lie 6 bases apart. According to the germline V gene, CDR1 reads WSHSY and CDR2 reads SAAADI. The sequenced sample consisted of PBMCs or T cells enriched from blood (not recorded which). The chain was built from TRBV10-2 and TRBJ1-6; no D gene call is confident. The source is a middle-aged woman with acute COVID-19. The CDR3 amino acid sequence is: CASSVGPYNSPLHF. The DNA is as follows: TGCGCCAGCAGTGTGGGCCCCTATAATTCACCCCTCCACTTT.